This TCR beta chain was captured in a study of shared clonotypes between healthy human individuals. The study's findings and limits: Memory subsets generally showed lower estimated richness than naive subsets.

The donors were all Caucasian adults (living in Nashville, Tennessee). Using immunoSEQ multiplex PCR, the repertoire was profiled, and TCRdb retains in-frame clones only, with some absent. The table has around 700,000 clones, 72% seen once. Trimming took 0 bases from V and 5 from J, leaving 10 bases between them. The CDR3 length is 14 residues. Germline lookup yields CDR1 LNHNV and CDR2 YYDKDF (reference sequence). Concerning this clone itself: Its antigen remains unidentified.

The sample taken for sequencing was memory CD4+ T cells sorted from blood. Subset denoted: CD45RA-negative fraction. The chain couples TRBV15 to TRBJ2-5, with a weak D call TRBD2 (6 bases). This clonotype originated in a woman in her 30s in good health. Here the CDR3 reads CATSRDRGLETQYF. CDR3 DNA sequence: TGTGCCACCAGCAGAGATCGGGGACTCGAGACCCAGTACTTC.